Detailed here is one T cell receptor beta chain. The data were obtained in a study of memory CD4+ T cells and cytomegalovirus serostatus. Turning to the study itself: This sample comes from healthy Belgian adults, 9 CMV seropositive, 20 to 25 seronegative.

TCRdb keeps only in-frame clones here, not all; method: immunoSEQ multiplex PCR. Among approximately 50,000 clones listed, over 70% were seen once. The CDR3 has 15 residues. V shed 5 bases and J shed 3 bases, with 14 bases lying between them. The germline gives CDR1 SEHNR, CDR2 FQNEAQ (reference sequence). Single viable CD3+CD4+CD8-CD45RO+ cells were sorted as the memory CD4+ T cells. The sample was memory CD4+ T cells from blood. The chain is built from TRBV7-9 and TRBJ2-1; maybe TRBD2 (7 bases). This sequence was found in an adult in good health and CMV-seropositive. In nucleotides, the CDR3 is TGTGCCAGCAGCCCCCGGGGAGGGGGCTACAATGAGCAGTTCTTC. Protein product: CASSPRGGGYNEQFF.